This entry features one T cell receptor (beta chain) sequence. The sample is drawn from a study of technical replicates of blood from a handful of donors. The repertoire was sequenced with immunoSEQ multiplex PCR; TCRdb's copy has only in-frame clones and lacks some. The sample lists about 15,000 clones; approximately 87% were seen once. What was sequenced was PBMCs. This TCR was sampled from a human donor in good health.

This CDR3 is CAARDRDGGNQPQHF. In DNA form, the CDR3 reads TGTGCCGCCCGGGACAGGGACGGGGGCAATCAGCCCCAGCATTTT. V usage is TRBV6-1 and J usage is TRBJ1-5, with 9 nucleotides matching TRBD1. Unmatched junction bases numbered 10, after V lost 11 bases and J lost 2 bases. There are 15 residues in the CDR3. CDR1 is MNHNS and CDR2 is SASEGT in the germline V gene.